This T cell receptor (beta chain) comes out of a study of CD8+ T cells in alopecia areata. Study-wide background: A 6-month period off drug followed tofacitinib, which lasted 6 to 18 months. The study's findings and limits: It was less clear whether patients shared TCRs than it was in mice, possibly because of HLA. Alopecia totalis/universalis scalp especially showed more expanded CD8+ clones than normal scalp.

This clone turned up a few times. Its matching antigen is unknown. Isolation of CD4+ and CD8+ T cells from PBMCs was achieved by sorting. V dropped 7 bases and J dropped 3 bases, with 12 bases sitting between them. Germline V gene data show CDR1 as SEHNR and CDR2 as FQNEAQ (reference sequence). This CDR3 has 13 residues. Once RNA had been extracted, it was reverse transcribed into cDNA to act as the sequencing template. The protocol was immunoSEQ multiplex PCR, while the TCRdb copy is restricted to in-frame clones and leaves out a portion. The sample lists some 130,000 clones; 45% to 50% were seen once.

The sequencing here drew on CD8+ T cells sorted from blood, taken at week 0. The chain joins TRBV7-9 to TRBJ2-5; TRBD2 is a possible D gene (5 bases). The sequence was collected from a human donor with alopecia areata. CDR3 nucleotide sequence: TGTGCCAGCACCACAAGCGGAGAAGAGACCCAGTACTTC. This translates into CASTTSGEETQYF.